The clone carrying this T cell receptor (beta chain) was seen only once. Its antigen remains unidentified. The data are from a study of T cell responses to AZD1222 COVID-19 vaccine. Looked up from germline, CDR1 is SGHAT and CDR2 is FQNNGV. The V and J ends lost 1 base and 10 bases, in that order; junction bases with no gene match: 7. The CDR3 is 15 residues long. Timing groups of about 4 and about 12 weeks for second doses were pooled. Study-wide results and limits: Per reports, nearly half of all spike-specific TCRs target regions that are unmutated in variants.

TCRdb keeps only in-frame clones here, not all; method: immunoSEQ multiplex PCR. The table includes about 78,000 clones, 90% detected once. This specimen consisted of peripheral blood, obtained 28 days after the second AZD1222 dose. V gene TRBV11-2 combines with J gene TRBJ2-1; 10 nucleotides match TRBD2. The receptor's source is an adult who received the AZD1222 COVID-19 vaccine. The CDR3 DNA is TGTGCCAGCAGCTTAGGCCCGGGACTAGCGCGGGAGCAGTTCTTC. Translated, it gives CASSLGPGLAREQFF.